These T cell receptor beta chains were read from a single sample in a study of T cell repertoires in aging, cancer and after chemotherapy. TCRdb reanalysed the multiplex PCR reads using MiXCR and keeps one entry per CDR3 protein. The table has some 5,000 distinct CDR3 sequences, 20% to 25% seen once. The sample was blood. The source is a human donor with a blood cancer. The CDR3 runs from the conserved cysteine through the conserved F or W. Fields, in order: CDR3 protein, CDR3 DNA, D gene, clone size, J gene, V gene. The D gene is left open where the match is weak. Size tells how often a clone was seen (once, few, many) or the class of an expanded clone, and some rows leave it out.

cdr3_aa: CASSYSRAVGNTIYF
cdr3_nt: TGTGCCAGCAGTTACAGTAGGGCAGTCGGAAACACCATATATTTT
d_call: .
clone_size: medium-sized
j_call: TRBJ1-3
v_call: TRBV6-5

cdr3_aa: CASSQIGGEQFF
cdr3_nt: TGTGCCAGCAGCCAAATAGGGGGTGAGCAGTTCTTC
d_call: .
clone_size: .
j_call: TRBJ2-1
v_call: TRBV14

cdr3_aa: CASSRQTGLSTEAFF
cdr3_nt: TGTGCCAGTAGTAGGCAGACAGGGCTATCCACTGAAGCTTTCTTT
d_call: TRBD1
clone_size: .
j_call: TRBJ1-1
v_call: TRBV19

cdr3_aa: CASSPNGF
cdr3_nt: TGCGCCAGCAGCCCGAACGGGTTC
d_call: .
clone_size: .
j_call: TRBJ2-7
v_call: TRBV4-1

cdr3_aa: CASSFGPISLAGSSYEQYF
cdr3_nt: TGTGCCAGCAGCTTCGGCCCAATCTCACTGGCGGGTAGCTCCTACGAGCAGTACTTC
d_call: .
clone_size: .
j_call: TRBJ2-7
v_call: TRBV11-1

cdr3_aa: CASSRQGAGRETQYF
cdr3_nt: TGTGCCAGCAGTCGCCAGGGGGCGGGAAGGGAGACCCAGTACTTC
d_call: TRBD1
clone_size: few
j_call: TRBJ2-5
v_call: TRBV12-3/TRBV12-4

cdr3_aa: CASSWKGMPYEQYF
cdr3_nt: TGTGCCAGCAGTTGGAAGGGGATGCCCTACGAGCAGTACTTC
d_call: .
clone_size: medium-sized
j_call: TRBJ2-7
v_call: TRBV27

cdr3_aa: CASSLGGEGYTF
cdr3_nt: TGTGCCAGCAGTTTGGGAGGGGAAGGCTACACCTTC
d_call: .
clone_size: .
j_call: TRBJ1-2
v_call: TRBV12-3/TRBV12-4

cdr3_aa: CASSPQGYEKLFF
cdr3_nt: TGTGCCAGTAGCCCACAGGGGTATGAAAAACTGTTTTTT
d_call: TRBD1
clone_size: medium-sized
j_call: TRBJ1-4
v_call: TRBV19

cdr3_aa: CASSRGLAYEQYF
cdr3_nt: TGTGCCAGCAGCCGAGGACTCGCCTACGAGCAGTACTTC
d_call: .
clone_size: few
j_call: TRBJ2-7
v_call: TRBV7-6

cdr3_aa: CASSRSAALAAGELFF
cdr3_nt: TGTGCCAGCAGCCGGTCGGCAGCCCTAGCGGCCGGGGAGCTGTTTTTT
d_call: TRBD2
clone_size: .
j_call: TRBJ2-2
v_call: TRBV7-2

cdr3_aa: CASSPQAGTTYNEQFF
cdr3_nt: TGTGCCAGCAGCCCGCAAGCGGGAACCACCTACAATGAGCAGTTCTTC
d_call: TRBD2
clone_size: .
j_call: TRBJ2-1
v_call: TRBV7-9

cdr3_aa: CASSSDSASTDTQYF
cdr3_nt: TGCGCCAGCAGTTCTGACAGTGCTAGCACAGATACGCAGTATTTT
d_call: .
clone_size: few
j_call: TRBJ2-3
v_call: TRBV5-1

cdr3_aa: CASSLTGTTNTEAFF
cdr3_nt: TGTGCCAGCAGCTTAACCGGGACAACGAACACTGAAGCTTTCTTT
d_call: .
clone_size: .
j_call: TRBJ1-1
v_call: TRBV7-9

cdr3_aa: CSARRQGVTNYGYTF
cdr3_nt: TGCAGTGCTAGAAGGCAGGGAGTAACTAACTATGGCTACACCTTC
d_call: .
clone_size: .
j_call: TRBJ1-2
v_call: TRBV20-1

cdr3_aa: CATSRETSGVDEQFF
cdr3_nt: TGTGCCACCAGCAGAGAAACTAGCGGGGTAGATGAGCAGTTCTTC
d_call: TRBD2
clone_size: medium-sized
j_call: TRBJ2-1
v_call: TRBV15

cdr3_aa: CASSSPIGDTDTQYF
cdr3_nt: TGTGCCAGCAGCTCCCCTATCGGGGACACAGATACGCAGTATTTT
d_call: .
clone_size: medium-sized
j_call: TRBJ2-3
v_call: TRBV11-1

cdr3_aa: CATSRSLTSGMENEQFF
cdr3_nt: TGTGCCACCAGCAGATCGCTTACTAGCGGGATGGAGAATGAGCAGTTCTTC
d_call: TRBD2
clone_size: medium-sized
j_call: TRBJ2-1
v_call: TRBV15

cdr3_aa: CASSLASSSYEQYF
cdr3_nt: TGTGCCAGCAGCTTAGCGAGTAGCTCCTACGAGCAGTACTTC
d_call: .
clone_size: medium-sized
j_call: TRBJ2-7
v_call: TRBV7-6

cdr3_aa: CAIRDTGFPNYGYTF
cdr3_nt: TGTGCCATCAGGGACACAGGGTTCCCTAACTATGGCTACACCTTC
d_call: .
clone_size: .
j_call: TRBJ1-2
v_call: TRBV10-3

cdr3_aa: CASSAEVGTYNEQFF
cdr3_nt: TGCGCCAGCAGCGCAGAGGTGGGAACCTACAATGAGCAGTTCTTC
d_call: .
clone_size: few
j_call: TRBJ2-1
v_call: TRBV5-1

cdr3_aa: CASSFPGTSGGFNEQFF
cdr3_nt: TGTGCCAGCAGCTTTCCAGGGACTAGCGGGGGGTTTAATGAGCAGTTCTTC
d_call: TRBD2
clone_size: medium-sized
j_call: TRBJ2-1
v_call: TRBV5-4

cdr3_aa: CASSPGFNNEQFF
cdr3_nt: TGCGCCAGCAGCCCAGGGTTTAACAATGAGCAGTTCTTC
d_call: .
clone_size: few
j_call: TRBJ2-1
v_call: TRBV5-1

cdr3_aa: CASSWDLATDTQYF
cdr3_nt: TGTGCCAGCAGTTGGGACTTAGCGACAGATACGCAGTATTTT
d_call: .
clone_size: .
j_call: TRBJ2-3
v_call: TRBV12-3/TRBV12-4

cdr3_aa: CASSLGQQETQYF
cdr3_nt: TGCGCCAGCAGCTTGGGGCAGCAAGAGACCCAGTACTTC
d_call: .
clone_size: .
j_call: TRBJ2-5
v_call: TRBV5-1

cdr3_aa: CSARDRTGGETQYF
cdr3_nt: TGCAGTGCTAGAGATAGGACAGGGGGAGAGACCCAGTACTTC
d_call: TRBD1
clone_size: .
j_call: TRBJ2-5
v_call: TRBV20-1

cdr3_aa: CASGGTAGSGANVLTF
cdr3_nt: TGTGCCAGCGGCGGGACAGCTGGATCTGGGGCCAACGTCCTGACTTTC
d_call: .
clone_size: medium-sized
j_call: TRBJ2-6
v_call: TRBV27

cdr3_aa: CASSFGPRNTEAFF
cdr3_nt: TGTGCCAGCAGTTTCGGCCCAAGGAACACTGAAGCTTTCTTT
d_call: .
clone_size: few
j_call: TRBJ1-1
v_call: TRBV12-3/TRBV12-4

cdr3_aa: CASSQDGQNTDTQYF
cdr3_nt: TGTGCCAGCAGCCAAGATGGGCAGAACACAGATACGCAGTATTTT
d_call: .
clone_size: .
j_call: TRBJ2-3
v_call: TRBV4-2

cdr3_aa: CASEGRQGGDQPQHF
cdr3_nt: TGTGCCAGCGAAGGAAGACAGGGCGGAGATCAGCCCCAGCATTTT
d_call: TRBD1
clone_size: medium-sized
j_call: TRBJ1-5
v_call: TRBV6-1

cdr3_aa: CASAGGAGGTDTQYF
cdr3_nt: TGTGCCAGCGCAGGCGGGGCAGGCGGGACAGATACGCAGTATTTT
d_call: .
clone_size: .
j_call: TRBJ2-3
v_call: TRBV7-9

cdr3_aa: CASSSGTSGEKLFF
cdr3_nt: TGTGCCAGCAGCTCGGGGACATCAGGGGAAAAACTGTTTTTT
d_call: .
clone_size: few
j_call: TRBJ1-4
v_call: TRBV7-9

cdr3_aa: CASSYGWTSGSYNEQFF
cdr3_nt: TGCGCCAGCAGCTACGGGTGGACTAGCGGGAGCTACAATGAGCAGTTCTTC
d_call: TRBD2
clone_size: .
j_call: TRBJ2-1
v_call: TRBV5-1

cdr3_aa: CAQARITGNTIYF
cdr3_nt: TGTGCACAAGCTAGGATTACTGGAAACACCATATATTTT
d_call: .
clone_size: medium-sized
j_call: TRBJ1-3
v_call: TRBV30

cdr3_aa: CSAWWGNTIYF
cdr3_nt: TGCAGCGCCTGGTGGGGAAACACCATATATTTT
d_call: .
clone_size: medium-sized
j_call: TRBJ1-3
v_call: TRBV29-1

cdr3_aa: CASSFPDRGRNEQYF
cdr3_nt: TGTGCCAGCAGCTTTCCCGACAGGGGGAGGAACGAGCAGTACTTC
d_call: TRBD1
clone_size: medium-sized
j_call: TRBJ2-7
v_call: TRBV11-3

cdr3_aa: CSTRNPGGVYTEAFF
cdr3_nt: TGCAGTACTCGAAACCCGGGGGGGGTTTACACTGAAGCTTTCTTT
d_call: .
clone_size: .
j_call: TRBJ1-1
v_call: TRBV20-1

cdr3_aa: CASSDSVAGNYNEQFF
cdr3_nt: TGTGCCAGCAGTGACTCAGTAGCGGGGAACTACAATGAGCAGTTCTTC
d_call: TRBD2
clone_size: medium-sized
j_call: TRBJ2-1
v_call: TRBV6-4

cdr3_aa: CASSGQGSAYGYTF
cdr3_nt: TGTGCCAGCAGCGGACAGGGGTCGGCCTATGGCTACACCTTC
d_call: TRBD1
clone_size: medium-sized
j_call: TRBJ1-2
v_call: TRBV6-5

cdr3_aa: CASSEARGGPYEQYF
cdr3_nt: TGTGCCAGCAGTGAAGCTAGGGGGGGCCCCTACGAGCAGTACTTC
d_call: .
clone_size: medium-sized
j_call: TRBJ2-7
v_call: TRBV6-1

cdr3_aa: CASSPTSGGADEQYF
cdr3_nt: TGTGCCAGCTCACCGACTAGCGGGGGGGCCGACGAGCAGTACTTC
d_call: TRBD2
clone_size: .
j_call: TRBJ2-7
v_call: TRBV18

cdr3_aa: CASSLRPGPLGYQEQFF
cdr3_nt: TGTGCCAGCAGCTTAAGGCCCGGACCACTGGGTTACCAGGAGCAGTTCTTC
d_call: .
clone_size: few
j_call: TRBJ2-1
v_call: TRBV7-9

cdr3_aa: CASRQGITNYGYTF
cdr3_nt: TGTGCCAGCAGACAGGGGATTACTAACTATGGCTACACCTTC
d_call: TRBD1
clone_size: few
j_call: TRBJ1-2
v_call: TRBV5-6

cdr3_aa: CASSSTPGTGEKLFF
cdr3_nt: TGCGCCAGCAGCTCGACACCTGGGACAGGTGAAAAACTGTTTTTT
d_call: TRBD1
clone_size: .
j_call: TRBJ1-4
v_call: TRBV5-1

cdr3_aa: CVSSPSGQGGSEQYF
cdr3_nt: TGTGTTAGTAGTCCCTCGGGGCAGGGGGGTTCCGAGCAGTACTTC
d_call: .
clone_size: .
j_call: TRBJ2-7
v_call: TRBV19

cdr3_aa: CASSQIPGPNYGYTF
cdr3_nt: TGTGCCAGCAGCCAAATTCCGGGGCCTAACTATGGCTACACCTTC
d_call: .
clone_size: .
j_call: TRBJ1-2
v_call: TRBV5-6

cdr3_aa: CASSLDRDGYGYTF
cdr3_nt: TGCGCCAGCAGCTTGGACAGGGACGGGTATGGCTACACCTTC
d_call: .
clone_size: few
j_call: TRBJ1-2
v_call: TRBV5-1

cdr3_aa: CASSFPGNPGANVLTF
cdr3_nt: TGTGCCAGTAGTTTTCCGGGGAACCCTGGGGCCAACGTCCTGACTTTC
d_call: .
clone_size: medium-sized
j_call: TRBJ2-6
v_call: TRBV19

cdr3_aa: CAWSVGLASTDTQYF
cdr3_nt: TGTGCCTGGAGTGTAGGACTAGCTAGCACAGATACGCAGTATTTT
d_call: TRBD2
clone_size: medium-sized
j_call: TRBJ2-3
v_call: TRBV30

cdr3_aa: CASSETGTGNYGYTF
cdr3_nt: TGTGCCAGCAGTGAAACTGGGACAGGGAACTATGGCTACACCTTC
d_call: TRBD1
clone_size: once
j_call: TRBJ1-2
v_call: TRBV2

cdr3_aa: CASIMGVAKNIQYF
cdr3_nt: TGTGCCAGCATTATGGGGGTAGCCAAAAACATTCAGTACTTC
d_call: .
clone_size: few
j_call: TRBJ2-4
v_call: TRBV6-1

cdr3_aa: CASLGGVRSGNTIYF
cdr3_nt: TGTGCCAGCTTGGGAGGGGTTCGGTCTGGAAACACCATATATTTT
d_call: .
clone_size: medium-sized
j_call: TRBJ1-3
v_call: TRBV6-6

cdr3_aa: CSATVHSTDTQYF
cdr3_nt: TGCAGTGCTACGGTACACAGCACAGATACGCAGTATTTT
d_call: .
clone_size: few
j_call: TRBJ2-3
v_call: TRBV20-1

cdr3_aa: CASSISGLLSYEQYF
cdr3_nt: TGTGCCAGCAGCATTAGCGGCCTCCTCTCCTACGAGCAGTACTTC
d_call: .
clone_size: few
j_call: TRBJ2-7
v_call: TRBV7-2

cdr3_aa: CAISSAGGLYNEQFF
cdr3_nt: TGTGCCATCAGTTCAGCGGGGGGGCTTTACAATGAGCAGTTCTTC
d_call: TRBD2
clone_size: .
j_call: TRBJ2-1
v_call: TRBV10-3

cdr3_aa: CASTHPDRLYEQYF
cdr3_nt: TGTGCCAGCACCCATCCTGACAGGCTCTACGAGCAGTACTTC
d_call: .
clone_size: medium-sized
j_call: TRBJ2-7
v_call: TRBV6-1

cdr3_aa: CASSDSNQPQHF
cdr3_nt: TGTGCCAGCAGTGACAGCAATCAGCCCCAGCATTTT
d_call: .
clone_size: medium-sized
j_call: TRBJ1-5
v_call: TRBV6-1

cdr3_aa: CASSSYMNTGELFF
cdr3_nt: TGCGCCAGCAGCTCCTATATGAACACCGGGGAGCTGTTTTTT
d_call: .
clone_size: .
j_call: TRBJ2-2
v_call: TRBV5-1